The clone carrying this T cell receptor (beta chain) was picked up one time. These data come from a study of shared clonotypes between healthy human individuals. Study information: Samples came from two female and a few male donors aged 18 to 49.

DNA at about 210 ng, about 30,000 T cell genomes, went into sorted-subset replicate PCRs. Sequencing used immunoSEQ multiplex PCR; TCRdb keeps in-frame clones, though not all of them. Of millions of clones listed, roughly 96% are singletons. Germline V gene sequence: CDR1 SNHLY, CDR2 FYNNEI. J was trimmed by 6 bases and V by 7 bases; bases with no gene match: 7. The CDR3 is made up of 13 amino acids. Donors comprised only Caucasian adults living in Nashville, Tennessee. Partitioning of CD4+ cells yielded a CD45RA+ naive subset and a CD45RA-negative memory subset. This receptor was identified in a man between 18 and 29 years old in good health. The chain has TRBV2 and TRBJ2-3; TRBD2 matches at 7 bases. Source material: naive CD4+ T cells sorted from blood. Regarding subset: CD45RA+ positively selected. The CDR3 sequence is CASTQTSKDTQYF. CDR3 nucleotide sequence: TGTGCCAGCACCCAGACTAGCAAGGATACGCAGTATTTT.